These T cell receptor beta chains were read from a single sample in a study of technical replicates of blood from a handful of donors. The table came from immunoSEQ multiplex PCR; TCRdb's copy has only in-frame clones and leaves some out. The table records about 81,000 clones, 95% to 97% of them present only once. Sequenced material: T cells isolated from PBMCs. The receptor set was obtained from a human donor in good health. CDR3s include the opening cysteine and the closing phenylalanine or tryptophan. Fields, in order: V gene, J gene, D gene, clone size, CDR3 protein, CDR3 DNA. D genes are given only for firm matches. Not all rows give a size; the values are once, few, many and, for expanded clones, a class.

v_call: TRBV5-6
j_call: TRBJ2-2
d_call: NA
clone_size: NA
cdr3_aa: CASSLVNHGSTGELFF
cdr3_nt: TGTGCCAGCAGCTTGGTTAATCACGGGAGCACCGGGGAGCTGTTTTTT

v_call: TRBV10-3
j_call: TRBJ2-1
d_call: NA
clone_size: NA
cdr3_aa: CATQLSGEGDNEQFF
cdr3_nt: TGTGCCACCCAATTGTCAGGGGAGGGGGACAATGAGCAGTTCTTC

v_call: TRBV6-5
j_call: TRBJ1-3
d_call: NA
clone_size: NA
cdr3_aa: CASSEQDTNTIYF
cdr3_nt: TGTGCCAGCAGTGAACAGGACACCAACACCATATATTTT

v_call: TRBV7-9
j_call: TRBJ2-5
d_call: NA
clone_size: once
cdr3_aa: CASSRTEVGETQYF
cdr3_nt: TGTGCCAGCAGCCGAACGGAGGTAGGCGAGACCCAGTACTTC

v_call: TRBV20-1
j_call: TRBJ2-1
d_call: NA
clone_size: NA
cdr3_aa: CSGSIVRQFF
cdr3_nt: TGCAGTGGAAGCATAGTGAGGCAGTTCTTC

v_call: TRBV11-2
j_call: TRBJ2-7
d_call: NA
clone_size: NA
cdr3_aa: CASSQPAGRSYEQYF
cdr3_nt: TGTGCCAGCAGCCAGCCCGCGGGACGGAGCTACGAGCAGTACTTC

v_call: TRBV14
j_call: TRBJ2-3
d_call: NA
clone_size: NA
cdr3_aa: CASSQDPVTDTQYF
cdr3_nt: TGTGCCAGCAGCCAAGATCCCGTCACAGATACGCAGTATTTT

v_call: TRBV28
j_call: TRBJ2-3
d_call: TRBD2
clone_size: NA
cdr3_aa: CASSSNLAGPDTQYF
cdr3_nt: TGTGCCAGCAGCTCTAACTTAGCGGGACCAGATACGCAGTATTTT

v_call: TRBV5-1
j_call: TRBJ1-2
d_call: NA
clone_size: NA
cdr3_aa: CASSSPTTGGVNYYGYTF
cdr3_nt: TGCGCCAGCAGCTCACCAACGACAGGCGGAGTAAACTACTATGGCTACACCTTC

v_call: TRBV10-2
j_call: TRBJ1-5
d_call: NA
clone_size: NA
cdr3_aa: CASRASGFSNQPQHF
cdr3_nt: TGCGCCAGCAGGGCTTCAGGGTTTAGCAATCAGCCCCAGCATTTT

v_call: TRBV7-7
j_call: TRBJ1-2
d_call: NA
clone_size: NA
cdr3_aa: CASSFRDNGPNYGYTF
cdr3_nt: TGTGCTAGCAGCTTCCGGGACAACGGCCCCAACTATGGCTACACCTTC

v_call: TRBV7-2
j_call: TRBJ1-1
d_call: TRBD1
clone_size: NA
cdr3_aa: CASSFQGAGEAFF
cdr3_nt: TGTGCCAGCAGCTTCCAGGGGGCGGGAGAAGCTTTCTTT

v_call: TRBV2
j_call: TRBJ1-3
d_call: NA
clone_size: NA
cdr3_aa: CASRPNRQVTHGNTIYF
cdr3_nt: TGTGCCAGCAGACCCAATCGTCAGGTAACGCACGGAAACACCATATATTTT

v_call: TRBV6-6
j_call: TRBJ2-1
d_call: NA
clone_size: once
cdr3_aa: CASSLPTVRPFF
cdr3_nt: TGTGCCAGCAGCCTCCCGACCGTCAGGCCGTTCTTC

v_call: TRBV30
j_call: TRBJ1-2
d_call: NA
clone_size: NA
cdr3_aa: CAWSVGEGYTF
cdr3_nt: TGTGCCTGGAGTGTAGGAGAAGGCTACACCTTC

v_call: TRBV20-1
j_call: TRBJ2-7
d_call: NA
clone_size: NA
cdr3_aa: CSARENGLPYF
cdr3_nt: TGCAGTGCTAGAGAGAATGGACTGCCGTACTTC

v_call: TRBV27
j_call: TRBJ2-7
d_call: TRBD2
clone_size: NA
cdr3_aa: CASIGSGRPSYEQYF
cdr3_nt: TGTGCCAGCATCGGCTCCGGGAGGCCTTCCTACGAGCAGTACTTC

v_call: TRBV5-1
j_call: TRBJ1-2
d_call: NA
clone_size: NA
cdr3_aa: CASSLEANYGYTF
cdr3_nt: TGCGCCAGCAGCTTGGAAGCGAACTATGGCTACACCTTC

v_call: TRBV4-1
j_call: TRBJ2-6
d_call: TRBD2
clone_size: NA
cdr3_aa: CASSQGSGSGTGANVLTF
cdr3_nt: TGCGCCAGCAGCCAAGGTAGCGGGAGTGGAACTGGGGCCAACGTCCTGACTTTC

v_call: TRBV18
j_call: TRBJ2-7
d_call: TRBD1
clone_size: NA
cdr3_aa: CASSSPGQVHEQYF
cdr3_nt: TGTGCCAGCTCATCTCCGGGACAGGTGCACGAGCAGTACTTC

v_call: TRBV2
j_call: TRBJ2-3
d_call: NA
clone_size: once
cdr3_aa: CASSENTIGDTQYF
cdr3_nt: TGTGCCAGCAGTGAAAATACGATCGGGGATACGCAGTATTTT

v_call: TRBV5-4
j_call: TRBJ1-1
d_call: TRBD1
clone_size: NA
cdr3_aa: CASSSRQGATEAFF
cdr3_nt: TGTGCCAGCAGCAGTAGACAGGGGGCCACTGAAGCTTTCTTT

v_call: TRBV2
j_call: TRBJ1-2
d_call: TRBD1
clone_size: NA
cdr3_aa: CASIEGAYGYTF
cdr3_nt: TGTGCCAGCATTGAGGGGGCCTATGGCTACACCTTC